These T cell receptor beta chains were read from a single sample in a study of shared T cell receptors in the human thymus. Repertoires were generated with immunoSEQ multiplex PCR, while TCRdb's copy carries only in-frame clones and drops some. Among about 660,000 clones, over 75% were seen once, and the ten largest hold 0.0094%. The same specimen was also included in a second study, on human thymus T cells.

Sequenced input: thymocytes. These receptors were obtained from a boy younger than two with a congenital heart defect. The CDR3 runs from the conserved cysteine through the conserved F or W. A D gene is named only where the DNA matches it firmly. The listing skips clone size in some rows; elsewhere it reads once, few, many or a size class.

clone size	J gene	D gene	V gene	CDR3 protein	CDR3 DNA
.	TRBJ1-5	.	TRBV27	CASADINQPQHF	TGTGCCAGCGCTGACATAAATCAGCCCCAGCATTTT
.	TRBJ2-1	TRBD1	TRBV19	CASRTGLDNEQFF	TGTGCCAGCAGGACAGGATTGGACAATGAGCAGTTCTTC
.	TRBJ2-3	TRBD2	TRBV27	CASSLLAGGPDTQYF	TGTGCCAGCAGTTTACTAGCGGGAGGGCCGGATACGCAGTATTTT
.	TRBJ1-1	.	TRBV11-3	CASSHTSGKGDMNTEAFF	TGTGCCAGCAGCCACACCTCAGGGAAGGGGGACATGAACACTGAAGCTTTCTTT
.	TRBJ1-1	TRBD1	TRBV4-3	CASSQEVRGAEPEAFF	TGCGCCAGCAGCCAAGAGGTCAGGGGGGCTGAACCTGAAGCTTTCTTT
.	TRBJ2-1	TRBD2	TRBV5-1	CASSSNSGLAGANNEQFF	TGCGCCAGCAGCTCCAACTCGGGACTAGCGGGAGCGAACAATGAGCAGTTCTTC
.	TRBJ2-7	.	TRBV27	CASTKARGRNSGTLSYEQYF	TGTGCCAGCACCAAGGCCAGAGGGCGGAACTCCGGGACTCTCTCCTACGAGCAGTACTTC
few	TRBJ1-3	.	TRBV10-3	CAISERPPPQGSGNTIYF	TGTGCCATCAGTGAACGCCCACCCCCACAGGGCTCTGGAAACACCATATATTTT
once	TRBJ2-7	TRBD1	TRBV6-5	CASSFQGTGAPYEQYF	TGTGCCAGCAGTTTCCAGGGGACAGGGGCCCCCTACGAGCAGTACTTC
.	TRBJ2-1	TRBD1	TRBV5-6	CASSRPGTGVFF	TGTGCCAGCAGCCGCCCCGGGACAGGGGTGTTCTTC
once	TRBJ1-2	TRBD1	TRBV18	CASSTDRGGYGYTF	TGTGCCAGCTCAACGGACAGGGGAGGCTATGGCTACACCTTC
.	TRBJ1-1	.	TRBV5-4	CASSPTPNTEAFF	TGTGCCAGCAGCCCAACACCGAACACTGAAGCTTTCTTT
.	TRBJ2-3	.	TRBV29-1	CSVESRVPSTDTQYF	TGCAGCGTTGAATCGAGGGTACCATCCACAGATACGCAGTATTTT
once	TRBJ2-7	.	TRBV6-1	CASLRVSSYEQYF	TGTGCCAGCCTCCGGGTTTCCTCCTACGAGCAGTACTTC
.	TRBJ2-3	.	TRBV4-3	CASSQCRNGDGQRGPTDTQYF	TGCGCCAGCAGCCAATGTAGAAATGGTGACGGGCAACGGGGTCCTACAGATACGCAGTATTTT
.	TRBJ2-7	TRBD1	TRBV7-2	CASSLAGTGAWYEQYF	TGTGCCAGCAGCTTAGCCGGGACAGGGGCCTGGTACGAGCAGTACTTC
.	TRBJ2-7	.	TRBV2	CASTGRVDRPRGRAYEQYF	TGTGCCAGCACCGGGCGCGTCGACAGACCTAGAGGTAGAGCCTACGAGCAGTACTTC
.	TRBJ2-7	.	TRBV27	CASSYTNGAGESSYEQYF	TGTGCCAGCAGTTACACCAACGGGGCAGGGGAAAGCTCCTACGAGCAGTACTTC
.	TRBJ1-5	.	TRBV6-6	CASSYSRGPYQPQHF	TGTGCCAGCAGTTACTCAAGAGGGCCCTATCAGCCCCAGCATTTT
.	TRBJ1-2	TRBD1	TRBV14	CASSQEGGGIYGYTF	TGTGCCAGCAGCCAAGAAGGGGGCGGAATATACGGCTACACCTTC
.	TRBJ1-1	.	TRBV28	CASSLQGHGNTEAFF	TGTGCCAGCAGTTTGCAGGGACACGGGAACACTGAAGCTTTCTTT
.	TRBJ2-1	TRBD2	TRBV10-1	CASSDLGLASNEQFF	TGCGCCAGCAGCGACTTGGGACTAGCGTCAAATGAGCAGTTCTTC
.	TRBJ2-1	TRBD1	TRBV5-6	CASLKERQGPYNEQFF	TGTGCCAGCCTTAAGGAAAGACAGGGACCTTACAATGAGCAGTTCTTC
.	TRBJ2-3	.	TRBV15	CATSRTWTDPTDTQYF	TGTGCCACCAGCAGAACCTGGACAGACCCCACAGATACGCAGTATTTT
.	TRBJ2-1	.	TRBV4-3	CASSWNRENEQFF	TGCGCCAGCAGTTGGAACAGGGAGAATGAGCAGTTCTTC
.	TRBJ1-3	.	TRBV28	CASSTTQGVTGNTIYF	TGTGCCAGCAGTACGACCCAGGGTGTAACTGGAAACACCATATATTTT
.	TRBJ1-1	TRBD1	TRBV28	CASSHHAGTEGGEAFF	TGTGCCAGCAGCCACCACGCCGGGACAGAAGGAGGAGAAGCTTTCTTT
.	TRBJ2-7	TRBD1	TRBV7-6	CASSKTGPSYEQYF	TGTGCCAGCAGTAAGACAGGGCCCTCCTACGAGCAGTACTTC
.	TRBJ2-2	.	TRBV30	CAWRWGTIDTGELFF	TGTGCCTGGAGATGGGGGACAATCGACACCGGGGAGCTGTTTTTT
.	TRBJ1-1	.	TRBV5-1	CASRRDRESDTEAFF	TGCGCCAGCAGACGCGATAGGGAGTCGGACACTGAAGCTTTCTTT
.	TRBJ1-1	.	TRBV4-3	CASSQEGDTEAFF	TGCGCCAGCAGCCAAGAAGGGGACACTGAAGCTTTCTTT
.	TRBJ2-7	.	TRBV10-3	CAISEVSSYEQYF	TGTGCCATCAGTGAGGTTAGCTCCTACGAGCAGTACTTC
.	TRBJ1-3	TRBD1	TRBV15	CATTDRASGNTIYF	TGTGCCACTACTGACAGGGCCTCAGGAAACACCATATATTTT
.	TRBJ2-7	TRBD1	TRBV6-1	CASSERGQPHTYEQYF	TGTGCCAGCAGTGAAAGGGGACAGCCCCATACCTACGAGCAGTACTTC
.	TRBJ1-1	.	TRBV27	CASSNSGVGVTEAFF	TGTGCCAGCAGTAATTCAGGGGTGGGGGTCACTGAAGCTTTCTTT
.	TRBJ2-6	.	TRBV30	CAWSAEAAKSGANVLTF	TGTGCCTGGAGTGCTGAGGCAGCGAAATCTGGGGCCAACGTCCTGACTTTC
.	TRBJ2-4	TRBD1	TRBV28	CASSPDRDNSKNIQYF	TGTGCCAGCAGTCCCGACAGGGATAATTCCAAAAACATTCAGTACTTC
.	TRBJ1-1	.	TRBV7-9	CASSSRTSAFF	TGTGCCAGCAGCTCTCGGACATCCGCTTTCTTT
.	TRBJ1-1	TRBD1	TRBV12-5	CASGPTGAPEAFF	TGTGCTAGTGGCCCCACAGGGGCCCCTGAAGCTTTCTTT
.	TRBJ2-7	TRBD1	TRBV28	CASSRDRAYEQYF	TGTGCCAGCAGCCGGGACAGGGCGTACGAGCAGTACTTC
.	TRBJ1-5	.	TRBV6-6	CASSFGQGWDNQPQHF	TGTGCCAGCAGTTTCGGTCAGGGGTGGGACAATCAGCCCCAGCATTTT
.	TRBJ2-3	.	TRBV19	CASSERIPTDTQYF	TGTGCCAGTAGTGAGCGGATTCCCACAGATACGCAGTATTTT
.	TRBJ2-7	.	TRBV7-8	CASSLRPSSGYEQYF	TGTGCCAGCAGCTTACGTCCTAGCTCGGGCTACGAGCAGTACTTC
.	TRBJ2-1	TRBD2	TRBV6-6	CASSHGREGHNEQFF	TGTGCCAGCAGCCACGGGCGGGAGGGGCACAATGAGCAGTTCTTC
.	TRBJ2-1	TRBD2	TRBV5-6	CASSLGLAGGSYNEQFF	TGTGCCAGCAGCTTGGGACTAGCGGGAGGCTCCTACAATGAGCAGTTCTTC
.	TRBJ2-2	.	TRBV19	CASSIVEGQNTGELFF	TGTGCCAGTAGTATAGTGGAGGGGCAAAACACCGGGGAGCTGTTTTTT
.	TRBJ1-1	.	TRBV13	CASSLAGRVNTEAFF	TGTGCCAGCAGCTTAGCAGGGAGGGTGAACACTGAAGCTTTCTTT
.	TRBJ2-4	TRBD2	TRBV15	CATRLTSGGLAGAKNIQYF	TGTGCCACCAGACTGACTAGCGGGGGACTCGCCGGGGCCAAAAACATTCAGTACTTC
.	TRBJ1-6	.	TRBV5-8	CASSFGGLLNSPLHF	TGTGCCAGCAGCTTCGGCGGCCTCCTTAATTCCCCCCTCCACTTT
.	TRBJ2-1	.	TRBV4-1	CASSHLNQGAEQFF	TGCGCCAGCAGCCACCTGAACCAAGGGGCAGAGCAGTTCTTC
.	TRBJ1-1	.	TRBV19	CASTPASGNTEAFF	TGTGCCAGTACCCCTGCATCAGGTAACACTGAAGCTTTCTTT
.	TRBJ2-3	.	TRBV7-9	CASSSIFQGRTDTQYF	TGTGCCAGCAGCTCCATCTTCCAGGGTAGGACAGATACGCAGTATTTT
.	TRBJ2-1	.	TRBV28	CASTPRPDSRALVSHNEQFF	TGTGCCAGCACCCCCCGCCCGGACTCCCGGGCCCTAGTTAGCCACAATGAGCAGTTCTTC
.	TRBJ1-2	.	TRBV2	CASRGIGVENYGYTF	TGTGCCAGCCGAGGGATAGGAGTGGAAAACTATGGCTACACCTTC
.	TRBJ2-5	TRBD2	TRBV5-8	CASSLEPGLADTQYF	TGTGCCAGCAGCCTAGAACCGGGACTAGCGGATACCCAGTACTTC
.	TRBJ2-3	.	TRBV6-1	CASSEARGSTDTQYF	TGTGCCAGCAGTGAAGCCAGGGGAAGCACAGATACGCAGTATTTT